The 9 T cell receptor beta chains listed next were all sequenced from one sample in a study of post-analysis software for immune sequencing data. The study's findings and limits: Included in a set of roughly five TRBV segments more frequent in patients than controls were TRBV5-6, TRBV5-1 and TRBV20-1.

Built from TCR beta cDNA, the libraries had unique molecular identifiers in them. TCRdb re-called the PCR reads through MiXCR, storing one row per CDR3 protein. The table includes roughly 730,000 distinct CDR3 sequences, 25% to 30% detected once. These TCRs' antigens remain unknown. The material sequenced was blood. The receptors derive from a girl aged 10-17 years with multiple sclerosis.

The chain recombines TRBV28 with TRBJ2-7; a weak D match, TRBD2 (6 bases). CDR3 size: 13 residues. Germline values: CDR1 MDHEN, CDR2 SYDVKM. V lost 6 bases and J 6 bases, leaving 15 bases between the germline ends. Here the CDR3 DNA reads TGTGCCAGCAGGGATAGGGGACTCCTCGAGCAGTACTTC. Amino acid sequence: CASRDRGLLEQYF. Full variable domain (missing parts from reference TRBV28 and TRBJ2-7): DVKVTQSSRYLVKRTGEKVFLECVQDMDHENMFWYRQDPGLGLRLIYFSYDVKMKEKGDIPEGYSVSREKKERFSLILESASTNQTSMYLCASRDRGLLEQYFGPGTRLTVT.

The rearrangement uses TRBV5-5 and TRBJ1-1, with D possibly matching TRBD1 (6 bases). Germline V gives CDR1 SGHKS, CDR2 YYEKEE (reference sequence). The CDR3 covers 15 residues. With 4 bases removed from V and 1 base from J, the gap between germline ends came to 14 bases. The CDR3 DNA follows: TGTGCCAGCAGCGCGCCCCAACAGGGGAACACTGAAGCTTTCTTT. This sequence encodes CASSAPQQGNTEAFF.

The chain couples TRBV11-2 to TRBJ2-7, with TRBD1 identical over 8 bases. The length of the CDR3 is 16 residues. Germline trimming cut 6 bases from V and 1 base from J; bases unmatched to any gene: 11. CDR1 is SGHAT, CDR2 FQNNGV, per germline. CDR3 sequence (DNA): TGTGCCAGCAGTAACCAGGGGGCGCAGAGATCCTACGAGCAGTACTTC. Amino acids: CASSNQGAQRSYEQYF.

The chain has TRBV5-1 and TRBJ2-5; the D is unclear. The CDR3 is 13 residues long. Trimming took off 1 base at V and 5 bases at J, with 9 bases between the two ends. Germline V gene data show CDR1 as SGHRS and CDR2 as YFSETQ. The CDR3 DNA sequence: TGCGCCAGCAGCTTGATAGGGATGGAGACCCAGTACTTC. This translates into CASSLIGMETQYF.

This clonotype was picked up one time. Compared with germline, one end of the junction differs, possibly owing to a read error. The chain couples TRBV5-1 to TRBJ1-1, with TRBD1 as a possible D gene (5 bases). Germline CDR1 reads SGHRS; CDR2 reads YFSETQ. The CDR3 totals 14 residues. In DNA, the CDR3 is TGCGTCAGCAGCCAACAAACAGGGAACACTGAAGCTTTCTTT. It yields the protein CVSSQQTGNTEAFF.

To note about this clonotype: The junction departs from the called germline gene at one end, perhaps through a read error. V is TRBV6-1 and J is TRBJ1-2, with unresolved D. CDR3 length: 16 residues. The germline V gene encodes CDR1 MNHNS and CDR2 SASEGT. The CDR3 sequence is CASSEALGSPNYGYTF. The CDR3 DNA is TGTGCTAGCAGTGAAGCGTTAGGCAGCCCTAACTATGGCTACACCTTC.

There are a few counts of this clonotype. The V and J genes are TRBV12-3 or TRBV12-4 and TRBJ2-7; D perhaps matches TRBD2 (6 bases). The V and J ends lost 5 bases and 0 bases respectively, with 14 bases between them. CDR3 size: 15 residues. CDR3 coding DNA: TGTGCCAGCAGTCCCACGGGACTGAGCTCCTACGAGCAGTACTTC. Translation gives CASSPTGLSSYEQYF.

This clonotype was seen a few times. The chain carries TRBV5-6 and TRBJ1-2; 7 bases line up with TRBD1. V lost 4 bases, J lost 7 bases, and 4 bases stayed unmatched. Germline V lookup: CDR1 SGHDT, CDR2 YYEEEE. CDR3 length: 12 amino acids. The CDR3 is CASSQGVAGYTF. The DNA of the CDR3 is TGTGCCAGCAGCCAGGGGGTTGCTGGCTACACCTTC.

CDR3 DNA: TGCAGTGCTAGAAGACAGGGAACGAACACTGAAGCTTTCTTT. This gives the protein CSARRQGTNTEAFF. The chain is built from TRBV20-1 and TRBJ1-1; 7 bases are shared with TRBD1. The CDR3 loop spans 14 amino acids. Germline CDR1 and CDR2: DFQATT and SNEGSKA (reference sequence). V lost 2 bases and J lost 1; bases outside the gene matches: 4.